This T cell receptor beta chain was captured by sequencing in a study of blood T cell repertoires in COVID-19. The table lists this clone with a count of one. The CDR3 spans 13 residues. V was trimmed by 4 bases and J by 4 bases, leaving 10 bases between them. Per the germline V gene, CDR1 is LGHDT and CDR2 is YNNKEL (reference sequence). Per the original methods: Estimation of nucleated cell counts relied on the amplification of reference gene primers. Generated by immunoSEQ multiplex PCR, the TCRdb table keeps only in-frame clones and is missing some. That table supplies the V and J calls and clone size; D and trimming were determined from the DNA. The table includes roughly 220,000 clones, 82% detected once.

The clonotype comes from a woman of 80 years or more with COVID-19, enrolled during active disease. The chain uses TRBV3-1 (or the pseudogene TRBV3-2) and TRBJ2-5; D possibly corresponds to TRBD2 (6 bases). The sample was peripheral blood. In nucleotides, the CDR3 is TGTGCCAGCAGCCGGAGGGGTGGAGAGACCCAGTACTTC. It specifies CASSRRGGETQYF.